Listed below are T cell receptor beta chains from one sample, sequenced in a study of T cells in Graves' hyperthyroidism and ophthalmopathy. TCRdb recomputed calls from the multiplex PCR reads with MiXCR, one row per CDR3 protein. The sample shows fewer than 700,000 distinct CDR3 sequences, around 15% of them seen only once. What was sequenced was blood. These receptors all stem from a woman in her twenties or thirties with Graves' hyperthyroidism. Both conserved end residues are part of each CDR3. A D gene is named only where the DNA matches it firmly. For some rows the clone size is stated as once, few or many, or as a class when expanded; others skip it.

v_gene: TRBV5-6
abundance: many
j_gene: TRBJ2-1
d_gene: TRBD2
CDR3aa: CASSLEGTSGRNEQFF
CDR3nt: TGTGCCAGCAGCTTGGAAGGGACTAGCGGGAGAAATGAGCAGTTCTTC

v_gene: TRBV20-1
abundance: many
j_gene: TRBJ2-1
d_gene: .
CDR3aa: CSARGSFDSYNEQFF
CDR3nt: TGCAGTGCTAGAGGATCTTTCGACTCCTACAATGAGCAGTTCTTC

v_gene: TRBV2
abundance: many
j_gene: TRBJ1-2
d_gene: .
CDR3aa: CASGRETGGYTF
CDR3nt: TGTGCCAGCGGCCGGGAAACGGGTGGCTACACCTTC

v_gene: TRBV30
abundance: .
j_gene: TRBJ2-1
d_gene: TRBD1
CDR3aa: CAWSADGQGYNEQFF
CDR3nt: TGTGCCTGGAGTGCCGACGGACAGGGATACAATGAGCAGTTCTTC

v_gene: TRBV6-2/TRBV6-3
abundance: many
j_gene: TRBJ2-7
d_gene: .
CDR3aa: CASRPSFGTSYEQYF
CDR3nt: TGTGCCAGCAGACCGTCGTTTGGGACCTCCTACGAGCAGTACTTC

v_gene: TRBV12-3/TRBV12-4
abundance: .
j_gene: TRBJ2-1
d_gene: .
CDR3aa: CASSFSGDGEQFF
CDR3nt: TGTGCCAGCAGTTTTTCGGGGGACGGTGAGCAGTTCTTC

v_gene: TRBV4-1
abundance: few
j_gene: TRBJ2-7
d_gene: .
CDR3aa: CASSQDPGVAYEQYF
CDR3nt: TGCGCCAGCAGCCAAGATCCCGGGGTGGCCTACGAGCAGTACTTC

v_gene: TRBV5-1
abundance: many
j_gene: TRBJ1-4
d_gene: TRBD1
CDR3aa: CASSTQGDEKLFF
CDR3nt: TGCGCCAGCAGCACGCAGGGGGACGAAAAACTGTTTTTT

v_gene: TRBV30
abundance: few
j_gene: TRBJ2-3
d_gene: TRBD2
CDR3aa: CAWSGFAGVTDTQYF
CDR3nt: TGTGCCTGGAGTGGGTTTGCGGGAGTCACAGATACGCAGTATTTT

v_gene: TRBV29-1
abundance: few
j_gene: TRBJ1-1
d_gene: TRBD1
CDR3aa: CSVGNRQGANTEAFF
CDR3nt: TGCAGCGTTGGAAATCGACAGGGGGCTAACACTGAAGCTTTCTTT

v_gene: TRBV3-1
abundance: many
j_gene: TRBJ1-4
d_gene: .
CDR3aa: CASSRPGRNEKLFF
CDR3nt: TGTGCCAGCAGCAGACCAGGACGTAATGAAAAACTGTTTTTT

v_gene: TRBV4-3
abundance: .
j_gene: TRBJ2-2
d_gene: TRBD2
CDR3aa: CASSPWLAAGGTGELFF
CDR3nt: TGCGCCAGCAGCCCCTGGCTAGCGGCCGGGGGAACCGGGGAGCTGTTTTTT

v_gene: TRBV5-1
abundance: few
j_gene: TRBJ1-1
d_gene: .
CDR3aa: CASRITDSNTEAFF
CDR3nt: TGCGCCAGCAGAATTACTGACAGCAACACTGAAGCTTTCTTT

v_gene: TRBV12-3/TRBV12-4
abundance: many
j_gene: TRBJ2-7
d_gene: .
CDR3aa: CASSFGAEGLNEQYF
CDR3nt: TGTGCCAGCAGTTTTGGTGCGGAAGGTCTCAACGAGCAGTACTTC

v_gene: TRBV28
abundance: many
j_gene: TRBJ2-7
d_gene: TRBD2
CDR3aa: CASSLVGGLAVSYEQYF
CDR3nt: TGTGCCAGCAGTTTGGTGGGGGGACTAGCGGTTTCCTACGAGCAGTACTTC

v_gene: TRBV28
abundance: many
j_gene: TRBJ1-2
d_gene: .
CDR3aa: CASSPRYYGYTF
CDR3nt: TGTGCCAGCAGTCCCCGATATTATGGCTACACCTTC

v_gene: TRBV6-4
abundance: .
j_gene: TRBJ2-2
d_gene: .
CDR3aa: CASSDSGRALAGELFF
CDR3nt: TGTGCCAGCAGTGACTCTGGCAGGGCTCTCGCCGGGGAGCTGTTTTTT

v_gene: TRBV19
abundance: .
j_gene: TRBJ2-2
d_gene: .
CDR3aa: CATSILAPTGPGELFF
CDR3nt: TGTGCCACTTCGATTCTAGCGCCAACTGGGCCCGGGGAGCTGTTTTTT

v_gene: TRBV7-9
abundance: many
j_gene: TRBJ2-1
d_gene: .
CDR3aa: CASSLAVSKYNEQFF
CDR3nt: TGTGCCAGCAGCTTAGCGGTTTCTAAATACAATGAGCAGTTCTTC

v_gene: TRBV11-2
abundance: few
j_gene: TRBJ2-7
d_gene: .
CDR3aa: CASSWGPVLGGNEQYF
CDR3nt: TGTGCCAGCAGCTGGGGCCCGGTACTAGGTGGGAACGAGCAGTACTTC

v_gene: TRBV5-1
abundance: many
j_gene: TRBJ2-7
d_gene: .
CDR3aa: CASSLVTEPYEQYF
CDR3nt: TGCGCCAGCAGCTTGGTAACTGAACCCTACGAGCAGTACTTC

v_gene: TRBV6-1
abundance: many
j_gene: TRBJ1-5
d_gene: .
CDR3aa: CASISDRPNQPQHF
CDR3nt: TGTGCCAGCATATCTGACAGACCCAATCAGCCCCAGCATTTT

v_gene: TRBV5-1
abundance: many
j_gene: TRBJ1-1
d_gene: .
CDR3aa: CASSSIPGTSYTEAFF
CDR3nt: TGCGCCAGCAGCTCAATCCCCGGGACGAGTTACACTGAAGCTTTCTTT